Listed below are T cell receptor beta chains from one sample, sequenced in a study of cytomegalovirus exposure and HLA in healthy donors. The repertoire was sequenced with immunoSEQ multiplex PCR; TCRdb's copy has only in-frame clones and lacks some. The sample records around 150,000 clones, roughly 80% being singletons. The sample was PBMCs. The receptors shown here come from a male donor in good health and CMV-seronegative. CDR3s include the opening cysteine and the closing phenylalanine or tryptophan. Each record gives: clone size, D gene, J gene, V gene, CDR3 DNA, CDR3 protein. The D gene is left open where the match is weak. Clone size is shown for a subset of rows, as once, few, many or a class of expanded clone.

abundance: few
d_gene: TRBD1
j_gene: TRBJ2-7
v_gene: TRBV5-1
CDR3nt: TGCGCCAGCAGCTTGGTGACAGGGTACGAGCAGTACTTC
CDR3aa: CASSLVTGYEQYF

abundance: -
d_gene: TRBD1
j_gene: TRBJ1-1
v_gene: TRBV28
CDR3nt: TGTGCCAGCAGTACGAGACAGGGAAAAGCTTTCTTT
CDR3aa: CASSTRQGKAFF

abundance: -
d_gene: -
j_gene: TRBJ1-6
v_gene: TRBV5-4
CDR3nt: TGTGCCAGCAGCTTTCTTAGGGGCAATGGTTCACCCCTCCACTTT
CDR3aa: CASSFLRGNGSPLHF

abundance: -
d_gene: TRBD1
j_gene: TRBJ1-2
v_gene: TRBV7-9
CDR3nt: TGTGCCAGCAGCTCTCAAGGGACAGAGAATGGCTACACCTTC
CDR3aa: CASSSQGTENGYTF

abundance: -
d_gene: TRBD1
j_gene: TRBJ2-7
v_gene: TRBV19
CDR3nt: TGTGCCAGTAGTAGACAGGGAAGCTACGAGCAGTACTTC
CDR3aa: CASSRQGSYEQYF

abundance: -
d_gene: TRBD1
j_gene: TRBJ1-2
v_gene: TRBV9
CDR3nt: TGTGCCAGCAGCCTTGCCGGGACAGGGGGCGGAGGCTACACCTTC
CDR3aa: CASSLAGTGGGGYTF

abundance: few
d_gene: TRBD1
j_gene: TRBJ1-4
v_gene: TRBV19
CDR3nt: TGTGCCACCGGGGACAGACGGAATGAAAAACTGTTTTTT
CDR3aa: CATGDRRNEKLFF

abundance: -
d_gene: -
j_gene: TRBJ2-7
v_gene: TRBV5-6
CDR3nt: TGTGCCAGCAGACTTTCTGGGGGGGCTTACGAGCAGTACTTC
CDR3aa: CASRLSGGAYEQYF

abundance: -
d_gene: TRBD1
j_gene: TRBJ1-1
v_gene: TRBV14
CDR3nt: TGTGCCAGCAGCCAGCGAAAATACAGGGGTGAAGCTTTCTTT
CDR3aa: CASSQRKYRGEAFF

abundance: -
d_gene: -
j_gene: TRBJ2-5
v_gene: TRBV2
CDR3nt: TGTGCCAGCAGTGAAGGACTAACCGTCCGGGGGACCCAGTACTTC
CDR3aa: CASSEGLTVRGTQYF

abundance: -
d_gene: -
j_gene: TRBJ1-1
v_gene: TRBV7-3
CDR3nt: TGTGCCAGCAGCTTAGCAAGCGGGGCCACTGAAGCTTTCTTT
CDR3aa: CASSLASGATEAFF

abundance: -
d_gene: -
j_gene: TRBJ2-7
v_gene: TRBV14
CDR3nt: TGTGCCAGCAGCCGAGGGCCAAGAGGTTACGAGCAGTACTTC
CDR3aa: CASSRGPRGYEQYF

abundance: -
d_gene: TRBD2
j_gene: TRBJ2-5
v_gene: TRBV7-2
CDR3nt: TGTGCCAGCAGCTTAGAACTACTAGCGGGGGGAGGTCAAGAGACCCAGTACTTC
CDR3aa: CASSLELLAGGGQETQYF

abundance: -
d_gene: -
j_gene: TRBJ2-2
v_gene: TRBV18
CDR3nt: TGTGCCAGCTCACCATCAGAATTCAACACCGGGGAGCTGTTTTTT
CDR3aa: CASSPSEFNTGELFF

abundance: -
d_gene: TRBD2
j_gene: TRBJ2-2
v_gene: TRBV4-2
CDR3nt: TGTGCCAGCAGCCACTTGGGAACTAGCGGGAGCGCAGTCACCGGGGAGCTGTTTTTT
CDR3aa: CASSHLGTSGSAVTGELFF

abundance: -
d_gene: -
j_gene: TRBJ1-1
v_gene: TRBV7-8
CDR3nt: TGTGCCAGCAGCCTCAACGAGGATGTATGGAACACTGAAGCTTTCTTT
CDR3aa: CASSLNEDVWNTEAFF

abundance: -
d_gene: TRBD1
j_gene: TRBJ2-7
v_gene: TRBV4-1
CDR3nt: TGCGCCAGCAGCCGGGACAGGGGTCGTTCCTACGAGCAGTACTTC
CDR3aa: CASSRDRGRSYEQYF

abundance: -
d_gene: -
j_gene: TRBJ2-1
v_gene: TRBV5-4
CDR3nt: TGTGCCAGCAGCTCACAGGGTCCATACAATGAGCAGTTCTTC
CDR3aa: CASSSQGPYNEQFF

abundance: -
d_gene: -
j_gene: TRBJ2-1
v_gene: TRBV4-3
CDR3nt: TGCGCCAGCAGCCTACGGACTTCCGATTACAATGAGCAGTTCTTC
CDR3aa: CASSLRTSDYNEQFF

abundance: -
d_gene: TRBD2
j_gene: TRBJ2-1
v_gene: TRBV5-1
CDR3nt: TGCGCCAGCAGCCTAGCGGGGAAGCAGTTCTTC
CDR3aa: CASSLAGKQFF

abundance: -
d_gene: TRBD2
j_gene: TRBJ2-1
v_gene: TRBV10-3
CDR3nt: TGTGCCATCAGCTTAGGGACTAGCGGGGGCAACAATGAGCAGTTCTTC
CDR3aa: CAISLGTSGGNNEQFF

abundance: -
d_gene: -
j_gene: TRBJ1-1
v_gene: TRBV5-6
CDR3nt: TGTGCCAGCAGCTTCGACACCGCGCACACTGAAGCTTTCTTT
CDR3aa: CASSFDTAHTEAFF

abundance: -
d_gene: -
j_gene: TRBJ2-7
v_gene: TRBV19
CDR3nt: TGTGCCAGTAGTATGCGGCTAGCCTACGAGCAGTACTTC
CDR3aa: CASSMRLAYEQYF

abundance: -
d_gene: -
j_gene: TRBJ2-2
v_gene: TRBV7-8
CDR3nt: TGTGCCAGCAGCTGGGAGCCGGGGGACACCGGGGAGCTGTTTTTT
CDR3aa: CASSWEPGDTGELFF

abundance: few
d_gene: -
j_gene: TRBJ1-5
v_gene: TRBV6-5
CDR3nt: TGTGCCAGCAGCCGGACGACAGGAGGTAATCAGCCCCAGCATTTT
CDR3aa: CASSRTTGGNQPQHF

abundance: -
d_gene: -
j_gene: TRBJ2-3
v_gene: TRBV7-2
CDR3nt: TGTGCCAGCAGCTTAGAGCGGGGCACAGATACGCAGTATTTT
CDR3aa: CASSLERGTDTQYF

abundance: -
d_gene: TRBD2
j_gene: TRBJ2-1
v_gene: TRBV5-1
CDR3nt: TGCGCCAGCAGCTCACCCGTCATCTTAGCGGGAAGCTCCTACAATGAGCAGTTCTTC
CDR3aa: CASSSPVILAGSSYNEQFF

abundance: once
d_gene: -
j_gene: TRBJ2-6
v_gene: TRBV20-1
CDR3nt: TGCAGTGCTAGTGTGGGGAGGGTCCTGACTTTC
CDR3aa: CSASVGRVLTF

abundance: -
d_gene: TRBD1
j_gene: TRBJ1-4
v_gene: TRBV5-6
CDR3nt: TGTGCCAGCAGCCTACTGACAGGGCCTAATGAAAAACTGTTTTTT
CDR3aa: CASSLLTGPNEKLFF

abundance: -
d_gene: -
j_gene: TRBJ1-6
v_gene: TRBV19
CDR3nt: TGTGCCAGTAGGGAGGGAGGAAGATCACCCCTCCACTTT
CDR3aa: CASREGGRSPLHF

abundance: few
d_gene: TRBD1
j_gene: TRBJ2-7
v_gene: TRBV7-8
CDR3nt: TGTGCCAGCAGCTTAGGTGGGACAGGGGTTTACGAGCAGTACTTC
CDR3aa: CASSLGGTGVYEQYF

abundance: -
d_gene: -
j_gene: TRBJ2-3
v_gene: TRBV11-3
CDR3nt: TGTGCCAGCAGCAATCGTGGGCAGGGCCCAGATACGCAGTATTTT
CDR3aa: CASSNRGQGPDTQYF

abundance: -
d_gene: TRBD1
j_gene: TRBJ1-1
v_gene: TRBV5-6
CDR3nt: TGTGCCAGCAGCCTGGCGGGACAGGGTATCACTGAAGCTTTCTTT
CDR3aa: CASSLAGQGITEAFF

abundance: -
d_gene: -
j_gene: TRBJ1-1
v_gene: TRBV5-1
CDR3nt: TGCGCCAGCAGCTTGATAACCCCGGTGAACACTGAAGCTTTCTTT
CDR3aa: CASSLITPVNTEAFF

abundance: -
d_gene: TRBD1
j_gene: TRBJ2-3
v_gene: TRBV5-4
CDR3nt: TGTGCCAGCAGCCCGACAGGGGGCTCCACAGATACGCAGTATTTT
CDR3aa: CASSPTGGSTDTQYF

abundance: -
d_gene: TRBD1
j_gene: TRBJ2-3
v_gene: TRBV14
CDR3nt: TGTGCCAGCAGCCAAGTCGTTAGGGGGCGAGCAGATACGCAGTATTTT
CDR3aa: CASSQVVRGRADTQYF